The clone carrying this T cell receptor beta chain has at least ten counts. Per germline, CDR1 DFQATT and CDR2 SNEGSKA (reference sequence). V shed 2 bases and J shed 8 bases, with 15 bases lying between them. The CDR3 totals 13 residues. MiXCR, applied by TCRdb to the 5' RACE reads, yields one record per CDR3 protein. This table holds under 250,000 distinct CDR3 sequences, roughly 10% found once. The entry originates in a study of T-cell memory formation after mild COVID-19. Sequenced sample: PBMCs or a T cell subset sorted from them (not recorded which). This sequence was found in a man younger than 30 who had mild COVID-19 (a few samples of this study predate the infection). Cell type and time point are not known. The chain combines TRBV20-1 with TRBJ1-2; no definite D call. The CDR3 region is CSARFNSGDGYTF. The CDR3 DNA reads as TGCAGTGCTAGATTCAACTCCGGAGACGGCTACACCTTC.